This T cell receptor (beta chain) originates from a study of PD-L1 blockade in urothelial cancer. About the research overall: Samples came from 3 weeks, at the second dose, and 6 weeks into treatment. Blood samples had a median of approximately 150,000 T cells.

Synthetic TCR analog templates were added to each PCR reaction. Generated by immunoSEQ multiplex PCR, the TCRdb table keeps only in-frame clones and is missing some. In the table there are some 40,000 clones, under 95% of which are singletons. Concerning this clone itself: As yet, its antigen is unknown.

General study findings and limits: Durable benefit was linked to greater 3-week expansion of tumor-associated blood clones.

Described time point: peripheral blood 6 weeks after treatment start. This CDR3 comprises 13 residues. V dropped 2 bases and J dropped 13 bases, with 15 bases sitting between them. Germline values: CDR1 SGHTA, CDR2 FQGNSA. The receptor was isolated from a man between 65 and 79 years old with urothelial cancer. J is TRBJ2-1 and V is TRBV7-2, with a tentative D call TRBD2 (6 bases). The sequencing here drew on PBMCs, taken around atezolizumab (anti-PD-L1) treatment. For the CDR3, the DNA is TGTGCCAGCAGCTTATCACCGGGACTTAGCCAGTTCTTC. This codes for CASSLSPGLSQFF. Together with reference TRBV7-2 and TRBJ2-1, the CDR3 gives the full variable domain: GAGVSQSPSNKVTEKGKDVELRCDPISGHTALYWYRQSLGQGLEFLIYFQGNSAPDKSGLPSDRFSAERTGGSVSTLTIQRTQQEDSAVYLCASSLSPGLSQFFGPGTRLTVL.